The 31 T cell receptor beta chains below all came from one sample that was sequenced in a study of T cells in Graves' hyperthyroidism and ophthalmopathy. Template material for amplifying TCR beta CDR3 regions consisted of RNA transcripts. The primer set for the first-round RT-PCR of the TCR CDR3 was HTBI. MiXCR, run by TCRdb on the multiplex PCR reads, gives a single entry per CDR3 protein. The data hold about 530,000 distinct CDR3 sequences, with 17% observed a single time. Source material: blood. These receptors all stem from a woman aged 18-35 years with Graves' ophthalmopathy.

The chain couples TRBV4-1 to TRBJ2-7; D remains ambiguous. The CDR3 sequence is 14 residues long. Trimming pared 2 bases from V and 2 bases from J, leaving 10 bases between. Germline CDR1 MGHRA, CDR2 YSYEKL. CDR3 nucleotide sequence: TGCGCCAGCAGCCAAATATCCGTCACCTACGAGCAGTACTTC. Protein product: CASSQISVTYEQYF.

The V gene is TRBV6-5, the J gene TRBJ1-3; 9 nucleotides line up with TRBD1. With V trimmed by 4 bases and J by 0 bases, 7 bases remained unmatched. Germline values: CDR1 MNHEY, CDR2 SVGAGI. The CDR3 spans 17 residues. CDR3 residues: CASSFRTGATSGNTIYF. The CDR3 nucleotides read TGTGCCAGCAGTTTCCGGACAGGGGCGACCTCTGGAAACACCATATATTTT.

The genes are TRBV19 and TRBJ1-5; D not resolved. CDR3 length equals 15 residues. CDR1 and CDR2 (germline): LNHDA, SQIVND (reference sequence). Trimming took off 4 bases at V and 7 bases at J, with 17 bases between the two ends. CDR3 loop: CASSTHGPSEQPQHF. The CDR3 DNA reads TGTGCCAGTAGTACTCACGGGCCATCGGAGCAGCCCCAGCATTTT.

The V and J genes are TRBV19 and TRBJ1-1, with 7 bases lining up with TRBD1. V was pared by 4 bases and J by 6 bases, with 5 bases of the junction left unmatched. The CDR3 spans 13 residues. Germline V CDR1 and CDR2: LNHDA, SQIVND (reference sequence). CDR3 DNA sequence: TGTGCCAGTAGTAAGACAGGGCGCGCTGAAGCTTTCTTT. This gives the protein CASSKTGRAEAFF.

The J gene is TRBJ1-2, the V gene TRBV6-1; D unclear. V was pared by 4 bases and J by 7 bases, with 13 bases between. Looked up from germline, CDR1 is MNHNS and CDR2 is SASEGT. This CDR3 has 13 residues. The CDR3 sequence: CASSGVEYGGYTF. As DNA, the CDR3 is TGTGCCAGCAGTGGGGTAGAGTATGGTGGCTACACCTTC.

The chain joins TRBV19 to TRBJ2-4, with D maybe TRBD1 (5 bases). This CDR3 has 15 residues. Germline lookup yields CDR1 LNHDA and CDR2 SQIVND (reference sequence). Trimming left V 7 bases short and J 0 bases short, with 13 bases between. The CDR3 reads CASISSGKAKNIQYF. In DNA form, the CDR3 reads TGTGCCAGTATAAGCTCAGGGAAAGCCAAAAACATTCAGTACTTC.

This clonotype was detected many times. The chain has TRBV27 and TRBJ1-5; TRBD1 aligns across 7 bases. CDR1 MNHEY and CDR2 SMNVEV come from the germline V gene (reference sequence). J lost 2 bases, V lost 3 bases, and 4 bases had no gene match. The CDR3 sequence is 15 residues long. The CDR3 nucleotides are TGTGCCAGCAGTTTCCCCCAGGGGGGCAATCAGCCCCAGCATTTT. Residues: CASSFPQGGNQPQHF.

The genes are TRBV4-1 and TRBJ2-2, with D perhaps TRBD2 (5 bases). Germline loops: CDR1 MGHRA, CDR2 YSYEKL. The CDR3 has 14 amino acids. Trimming removed 3 bases from V and 6 bases from J, with 11 bases in between. CDR3 in DNA: TGCGCCAGCAGCCAGGACTCGTTTGCCGGGGAGCTGTTTTTT. Translation gives CASSQDSFAGELFF.

This clonotype was seen at least ten times. The chain carries TRBV3-1 and TRBJ2-1; D is perhaps TRBD2 (6 bases). The germline V gene encodes CDR1 LGHDT and CDR2 YNNKEL (reference sequence). This CDR3 contains 12 residues. Trimming left V 1 base short and J 12 bases short, with 10 bases between. CDR3 protein: CASSQGVGGQFF. The CDR3 region has the DNA TGTGCCAGCAGCCAAGGGGTGGGGGGGCAGTTCTTC.

This clonotype was counted many times. The gene calls are TRBV3-1 and TRBJ2-7; 10 nucleotides agree with TRBD2. This CDR3 comprises 15 residues. Trimming at V came to 1 base and at J to 6 bases, leaving 6 bases not matched to a gene. Germline CDR1 is LGHDT and CDR2 is YNNKEL (reference sequence). CDR3 in amino acids: CASSQVSLAGAEQYF. DNA of the CDR3: TGTGCCAGCAGCCAAGTATCTCTAGCGGGAGCCGAGCAGTACTTC.

This chain joins TRBV4-2 and TRBJ1-1; the D gene is possibly TRBD1 (5 bases). This CDR3 is 16 amino acids long. CDR1 is LGHNA and CDR2 is YNFKEQ in the germline V gene. The germline V and J ends were trimmed by 0 bases and 4 bases, with 15 bases remaining between them. The CDR3 here is CASSQERAGTGTEAFF. DNA of the CDR3: TGTGCCAGCAGCCAAGAGAGGGCAGGGACGGGCACTGAAGCTTTCTTT.

In its sample, this clonotype was seen many times. The rearrangement links TRBV20-1 to TRBJ2-3, with 7 positions matching TRBD2. CDR1 is DFQATT, CDR2 SNEGSKA, per germline (reference sequence). V trimming: 4 bases; J trimming: 1 base; junction bases outside the gene matches: 5. The CDR3 covers 14 residues. The CDR3 reads CSATTSEGTDTQYF. The CDR3 DNA follows: TGCAGTGCTACCACTAGCGAGGGCACAGATACGCAGTATTTT.

This clonotype was detected ten times or more. This rearrangement joins TRBV2 to TRBJ1-5, with 10 bases fitting TRBD1. The J segment lost 2 bases and the V segment lost 5 bases, leaving 9 bases of the junction unmatched. Germline V gives CDR1 SNHLY, CDR2 FYNNEI. CDR3 length equals 17 residues. The CDR3 protein is CASSPGTGEVGNQPQHF. The CDR3 DNA is TGTGCCAGCAGTCCGGGGACAGGGGAGGTGGGCAATCAGCCCCAGCATTTT.

The sample holds many counts of this clonotype. The chain couples TRBV7-6 to TRBJ2-7; 9 nucleotides align to TRBD1. CDR1 SGHVS and CDR2 FNYEAQ come from the germline V gene. The CDR3 runs to 13 residues. Trimming cost V 6 bases and J 4 bases; bases outside gene matches: 4. DNA for the CDR3: TGTGCCAGCAGGGGGACAGGGTTGTACGAGCAGTACTTC. It is translated as CASRGTGLYEQYF. Full variable domain (rest looked up from reference TRBV7-6 and TRBJ2-7): GAGVSQSPRYKVTKRGQDVALRCDPISGHVSLYWYRQALGQGPEFLTYFNYEAQQDKSGLPNDRFSAERPEGSISTLTIQRTEQRDSAMYRCASRGTGLYEQYFGPGTRLTVT.

This rearrangement joins TRBV20-1 to TRBJ1-5; D is unresolved. The germline V gene encodes CDR1 DFQATT and CDR2 SNEGSKA (reference sequence). The CDR3 contains 17 residues. V shed 2 bases and J shed 2 bases, with 19 bases lying between them. The CDR3 is CSARRTTLELGNQPQHF. The CDR3 nucleotides read TGCAGTGCTAGAAGGACGACCCTGGAGCTAGGCAATCAGCCCCAGCATTTT.

This clonotype has at least ten counts. V usage is TRBV4-2 and J usage is TRBJ2-5; no clear D. The CDR3 sequence is 15 residues long. Trimming stripped 0 bases from V and 5 bases from J, with 13 bases between. CDR1 and CDR2 (germline): LGHNA, YNFKEQ. The DNA for the CDR3 is TGTGCCAGCAGCCAAGATCCGAACCCCACTGAGACCCAGTACTTC. Its translation is CASSQDPNPTETQYF.

This clonotype was seen ten or more times. The genes are TRBV30 and TRBJ2-2; no definite D call. The ends were cut back, 0 bases at V and 9 bases at J, with 5 bases in the middle. In germline, CDR1 is GTSNPN, CDR2 SVGIG (reference sequence). The CDR3 runs 11 residues. CDR3 residues: CAWSVVRELFF. The CDR3 DNA reads as TGTGCCTGGAGTGTTGTAAGGGAGCTGTTTTTT.

The J gene is TRBJ2-3, the V gene TRBV5-6; tentatively, D is TRBD2 (5 bases). This CDR3 region has 15 residues. Germline loops: CDR1 SGHDT, CDR2 YYEEEE. Between the trimmed V and J ends, which lost 7 bases and 4 bases, there was a span of 19 bases. CDR3 region: CASGTLRTGSDTQYF. CDR3 bases: TGTGCCAGCGGCACCCTTAGAACGGGGTCAGATACGCAGTATTTT. Drawing the rest from reference TRBV5-6 and TRBJ2-3, the complete variable domain is DAGVTQSPTHLIKTRGQQVTLRCSPKSGHDTVSWYQQALGQGPQFIFQYYEEEERQRGNFPDRFSGHQFPNYSSELNVNALLLGDSALYLCASGTLRTGSDTQYFGPGTRLTVL.

J is TRBJ2-5 and V is TRBV5-5, with no clear D. The CDR3 consists of 13 residues. Trimming stripped 0 bases from V and 5 bases from J, with 8 bases between. The germline gives CDR1 SGHKS, CDR2 YYEKEE (reference sequence). CDR3 DNA: TGTGCCAGCAGCTTGGCTCGATGGGAGACCCAGTACTTC. This translates into CASSLARWETQYF.

The chain joins TRBV4-3 to TRBJ2-3; 9 positions match TRBD2. Germline V lookup: CDR1 LGHNA, CDR2 YSLEER. The V gene end was trimmed by 0 bases and the J gene end by 3 bases; junction bases not matched to a gene: 10. CDR3 length equals 18 residues. DNA for the CDR3: TGCGCCAGCAGCCAAGATAGGGTAGCGGGAGTTGTGACAGATACGCAGTATTTT. Its protein product is CASSQDRVAGVVTDTQYF.

This clonotype was seen many times. The CDR3 loop reads CASSLRLAGRTGELFF. CDR3 DNA: TGTGCCAGCAGCTTGAGGCTAGCGGGACGCACCGGGGAGCTGTTTTTT. The chain carries TRBV7-8 and TRBJ2-2; 9 nucleotides match TRBD2. The CDR3 has 16 amino acids. J lost 4 bases, V lost 3 bases, and 6 bases had no gene match. Germline V gives CDR1 SGHVS, CDR2 FQNEAQ.

This clonotype was found many times. V and J are TRBV24-1 and TRBJ2-2; a possible D gene is TRBD1 (6 bases). The CDR3 has 15 residues. V lost 7 bases, J lost 7 bases, and 18 bases lay in between. Looked up from germline, CDR1 is KGHDR and CDR2 is SFDVKD. For the CDR3, the DNA is TGTGCCACCAGACCCAAGGACAGTCCCGGCGGGGAGCTGTTTTTT. It is translated as CATRPKDSPGGELFF.

This clonotype was observed many times. This chain links TRBV12-3 or TRBV12-4 with TRBJ1-2; D is perhaps TRBD1 (5 bases). The germline V and J ends were trimmed by 3 bases and 8 bases, with 13 bases remaining between them. The CDR3 loop spans 13 amino acids. The CDR3 reads CASSFLGERGYTF. The CDR3 nucleotides are TGTGCCAGCAGTTTTCTAGGGGAGCGGGGCTACACCTTC.

The rearrangement links TRBV10-3 to TRBJ2-2; maybe TRBD1 (5 bases). The V gene lost 10 bases and the J gene lost 1 base, with 13 bases spanning the gap. This CDR3 comprises 14 residues. CDR1 is ENHRY and CDR2 is SYGVKD in the germline V gene. DNA for the CDR3: TGTGCCACCAGGGTCCTCGAGAACACCGGGGAGCTGTTTTTT. The encoded protein is CATRVLENTGELFF.

The genes are TRBV4-1 and TRBJ1-1; D gene unclear. Per the germline V gene, CDR1 is MGHRA and CDR2 is YSYEKL. The CDR3 contains 11 residues. V shed 2 bases and J shed 7 bases, with 5 bases lying between them. The CDR3: CASSQNYEAFF. As DNA, the CDR3 is TGCGCCAGCAGCCAAAACTATGAAGCTTTCTTT.

This clonotype has more than one count but fewer than ten. V gene TRBV29-1 combines with J gene TRBJ1-2; tentatively, D is TRBD1 (6 bases). The CDR3 runs to 14 residues. Germline V gene data show CDR1 as SQVTM and CDR2 as ANQGSEA. The V end was cut by 8 bases, the J end by 0 bases, with 16 bases between. This CDR3 reads CSTEGDGTNYGYTF. The CDR3 DNA reads as TGCAGCACCGAGGGGGACGGAACTAACTATGGCTACACCTTC.

This clonotype was seen many times. The chain employs TRBV4-2 and TRBJ2-3; 10 nucleotides align to TRBD2. The CDR3 contains 16 residues. CDR1 is LGHNA and CDR2 is YNFKEQ in the germline V gene. The V and J ends lost 0 bases and 4 bases, in that order; junction bases with no gene match: 4. CDR3 sequence: CASSQDQAGGPDTQYF. CDR3 nucleotide sequence: TGTGCCAGCAGCCAAGATCAAGCGGGGGGGCCAGATACGCAGTATTTT.

The chain uses TRBV19 and TRBJ1-2; D is possibly TRBD1 (5 bases). The CDR3 contains 14 residues. V was shortened by 5 bases and J by 7 bases, with 17 bases between the two germline ends. Germline CDR1 is LNHDA and CDR2 is SQIVND (reference sequence). CDR3 coding DNA: TGTGCCAGTAGTGGAAGGACCAGGGCAGTTGGCTACACCTTC. This sequence encodes CASSGRTRAVGYTF. Full variable domain (missing parts from reference TRBV19 and TRBJ1-2): DGGITQSPKYLFRKEGQNVTLSCEQNLNHDAMYWYRQDPGQGLRLIYYSQIVNDFQKGDIAEGYSVSREKKESFPLTVTSAQKNPTAFYLCASSGRTRAVGYTFGSGTRLTVV.

The V call is TRBV7-9, the J call TRBJ2-2; the match to TRBD2 covers 14 bases. CDR3 length equals 18 residues. The ends lost 3 bases at V and 1 base at J; junction bases unmatched: 4. In germline, CDR1 is SEHNR, CDR2 FQNEAQ (reference sequence). The CDR3 nucleotides are TGTGCCAGCAGCTTCCGACTAGCGGGAGGGGTGAACACCGGGGAGCTGTTTTTT. Its translation is CASSFRLAGGVNTGELFF.

In its sample, this clonotype was seen a few times. V usage is TRBV6-1 and J usage is TRBJ2-3, with 10 bases matching TRBD2. V lost 6 bases and J lost 2; bases outside the gene matches: 5. The length of the CDR3 is 15 residues. Germline V lookup: CDR1 MNHNS, CDR2 SASEGT. As DNA, the CDR3 is TGTGCCAGCAGGCCCGGGACTAGCGACACAGATACGCAGTATTTT. Protein: CASRPGTSDTDTQYF.

This clonotype was picked up many times. The rearrangement joins TRBV9 to TRBJ2-2; 10 bases match TRBD2. CDR3 length equals 17 residues. After removal of 1 base from V and 3 bases from J, the junction contained 6 bases not matched to a gene. Germline V CDR1 and CDR2: SGDLS, YYNGEE. The CDR3 DNA follows: TGTGCCAGCAGCGTAAAAAGCGGGAGGGTCGACACCGGGGAGCTGTTTTTT. Translating gives CASSVKSGRVDTGELFF.